The T cell receptor beta chain under discussion was sequenced for a study of CD8+ T cells in alopecia areata. In the study overall: Treated patients were dosed with oral tofacitinib, taking 5 to 10 mg twice daily.

Extracted from the samples, RNA was reverse transcribed into cDNA to serve as the sequencing template. Generated by immunoSEQ multiplex PCR, the TCRdb table keeps only in-frame clones and is missing some. The table records 6,500 to 7,500 clones, 64% of them present only once. Alopecia areata patients provided lesional scalp punch biopsies and peripheral blood, both collected for the study. This clone appeared a few times. Antigen specificity is unknown. General study results and limits: Scalp lesions, especially in alopecia totalis/universalis, had higher clonality than normal scalp.

Germline values: CDR1 MNHNY, CDR2 SVGAGI (reference sequence). The CDR3 runs 13 residues. V lost 7 bases, J lost 4 bases, and 13 bases lay in between. This receptor was identified in a human donor with alopecia areata. This sample comprised skin, obtained at week 0. The chain links TRBV6-6 to TRBJ1-1, with D hard to call. In DNA form, the CDR3 reads TGTGCCAGCATATTGGCGGGGTCCACTGAAGCTTTCTTT. This translates into CASILAGSTEAFF.